The 9 T cell receptor beta chains below come from one sample, sequenced in a study of cytomegalovirus exposure and HLA in healthy donors. PCR was performed using 60 Vbeta and 13 Jbeta primers. Clones were sequenced by immunoSEQ multiplex PCR, and TCRdb holds only the in-frame ones, with some missing. The profile shows about 160,000 clones, more than 65% of them singletons. What was sequenced was PBMCs. The receptors shown here come from a woman in her forties or fifties in good health and CMV-seronegative.

The rearrangement uses TRBV7-2 and TRBJ1-1, with TRBD1 matching 10 bases. J was trimmed by 7 bases and V by 5 bases; bases with no gene match: 13. Germline V gene sequence: CDR1 SGHTA, CDR2 FQGNSA. The CDR3 loop spans 16 amino acids. The CDR3 sequence: CASSSFGTGARSEAFF. CDR3 DNA sequence: TGTGCCAGCAGCAGCTTCGGGACAGGGGCCAGGAGTGAAGCTTTCTTT.

This clone was seen only a few times. J is TRBJ1-5 and V is TRBV10-3; D is ambiguous. This CDR3 is built from 16 residues. CDR1 and CDR2 from the germline V gene are ENHRY and SYGVKD. V gave up 0 bases and J gave up 0 bases, with 9 bases separating them. CDR3 bases: TGTGCCATCAGTGAGTCGGCAGGAATTAGCAATCAGCCCCAGCATTTT. This codes for CAISESAGISNQPQHF.

The chain links TRBV7-6 to TRBJ2-7, with a weak D call TRBD1 (6 bases). Germline V gene sequence: CDR1 SGHVS, CDR2 FNYEAQ. This CDR3 spans 15 amino acids. Trimming took 0 bases from V and 4 from J, leaving 13 bases between them. In DNA, the CDR3 is TGTGCCAGCAGCTTAGCGCTACAGGGTGGTTACGAGCAGTACTTC. It specifies CASSLALQGGYEQYF.

The V gene is TRBV19, the J gene TRBJ2-7, with D possibly being TRBD1 (5 bases). The CDR3 consists of 12 residues. V was pared by 1 base and J by 5 bases, with 6 bases between. CDR1 and CDR2 (germline): LNHDA, SQIVND (reference sequence). The CDR3 here is CASSIGGDEQYF. CDR3 sequence (DNA): TGTGCCAGTAGTATAGGGGGCGACGAGCAGTACTTC.

The chain links TRBV14 to TRBJ2-1; tentatively, D is TRBD1 (5 bases). Germline CDR1 reads SGHDN; CDR2 reads FVKESK. Trimming removed 2 bases from V and 0 bases from J, with 11 bases in between. CDR3 size: 16 residues. The CDR3 DNA reads TGTGCCAGCAGCCAACCGGACACAAGCTCCTACAATGAGCAGTTCTTC. It translates to CASSQPDTSSYNEQFF.

This clone was seen only a few times. The chain uses TRBV9 and TRBJ2-1; a possible D gene is TRBD1 (6 bases). V was trimmed by 7 bases and J by 0 bases, leaving 11 bases between them. The CDR3 extends over 14 amino acids. From germline, CDR1 is SGDLS and CDR2 YYNGEE. DNA of the CDR3: TGTGCCAGCTTAAGGGGGAGCTCCTACAATGAGCAGTTCTTC. This sequence encodes CASLRGSSYNEQFF.

V usage is TRBV7-3 and J usage is TRBJ2-5, with a possible D match to TRBD2 (5 bases). CDR1 is SGHTA, CDR2 FQGTGA, per germline. With 4 bases removed from V and 5 bases from J, the gap between germline ends came to 11 bases. The CDR3 runs 13 residues. The CDR3 is CASSSGPGETQYF. For the CDR3, the DNA is TGTGCCAGCAGCTCTGGCCCGGGGGAGACCCAGTACTTC.

This chain connects TRBV5-8 to TRBJ2-1; D perhaps matches TRBD2 (5 bases). Germline CDR1 is SGHTS and CDR2 is YDEGEE. The CDR3 is 15 residues long. V was cut by 4 bases and J by 7 bases, with 18 bases left in between. The CDR3 loop reads CASSAGPGRVNEQFF. The CDR3 DNA is TGTGCCAGCAGCGCTGGTCCGGGAAGGGTGAATGAGCAGTTCTTC.

The V gene is TRBV6-6, the J gene TRBJ2-3; 7 bases are shared with TRBD1. Germline CDR1 is MNHNY and CDR2 is SVGAGI (reference sequence). V lost 7 bases, J lost 3 bases, and 4 bases stayed unmatched. The CDR3 loop spans 13 amino acids. This CDR3 reads CASNLQGTDTQYF. For the CDR3, the DNA is TGTGCCAGCAACCTACAGGGGACAGATACGCAGTATTTT.